This TCR beta chain stems from a study of T-cell reconstitution after alpha-beta-depleted transplantation in children. It was with unique molecular identifiers that the TCRbeta library was prepared. MiXCR, applied by TCRdb to the PCR reads, yields one record per CDR3 protein. Of under 50,000 distinct CDR3 sequences in the sample, roughly 8.7% were seen once. This clonotype was counted at least ten times. Its matching antigen is unknown. Study-wide points: The study reportedly traced alpha-beta T cells about two months after transplant to several hundred expanded graft clones.

Sequencing used PBMCs, mostly from graft donor cells, obtained 60 days after TCRalphabeta/CD19-depleted stem cell transplant. This sequence was found in a male patient between 2 and 10 years old who had a stem cell transplant for chronic granulomatous disease, so the T cells may come from the graft donor.

The DNA for the CDR3 is TGCAGTGTTCCGGACAGAGTCTATGGCTACACCTTC. This translates into CSVPDRVYGYTF. The chain links TRBV20-1 to TRBJ1-2; D perhaps matches TRBD1 (6 bases). The CDR3 covers 12 residues. Germline CDR1 DFQATT, CDR2 SNEGSKA (reference sequence). The V end was cut by 7 bases, the J end by 4 bases, with 13 bases between.